This record concerns one T cell receptor (beta chain) sequence. Its antigen is not identified. These data originate in a study of somatic mutations in cytotoxic T cells in rheumatoid arthritis. General study points: Patients with rheumatoid arthritis, but not healthy controls, had CD8+ clonality that increased with age.

CDR1 is SGDLS and CDR2 is YYNGEE in the germline V gene. Trimming took 3 bases from V and 9 from J, leaving 13 bases between them. CDR3 size: 13 residues. Data came from immunoSEQ multiplex PCR; TCRdb stores just in-frame clones and leaves some out. The table records about 20,000 clones, 70% to 90% of them present only once. This clonotype was sampled from a woman aged 50 to 60 in good health. V is TRBV9 and J is TRBJ1-5; D call uncertain. Material for sequencing was CD8+ T cells sorted from blood. The CDR3: CASSAVDGSPQHF. The CDR3 nucleotides are TGTGCCAGCAGCGCAGTGGACGGCTCGCCCCAGCATTTT.